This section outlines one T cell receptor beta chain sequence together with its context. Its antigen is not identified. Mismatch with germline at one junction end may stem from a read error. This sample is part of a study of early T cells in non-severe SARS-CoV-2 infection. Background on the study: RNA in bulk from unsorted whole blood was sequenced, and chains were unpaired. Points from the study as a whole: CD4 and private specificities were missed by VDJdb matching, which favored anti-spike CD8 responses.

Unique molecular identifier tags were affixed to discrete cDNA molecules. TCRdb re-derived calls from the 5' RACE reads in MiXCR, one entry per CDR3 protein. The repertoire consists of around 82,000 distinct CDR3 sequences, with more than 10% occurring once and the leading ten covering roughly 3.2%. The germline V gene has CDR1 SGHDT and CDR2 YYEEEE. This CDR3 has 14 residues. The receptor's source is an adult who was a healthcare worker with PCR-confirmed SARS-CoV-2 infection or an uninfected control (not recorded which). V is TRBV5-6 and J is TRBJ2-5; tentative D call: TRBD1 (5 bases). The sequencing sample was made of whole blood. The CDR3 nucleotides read TGTGCCAGCAGCTTGAACAGGATGCAAGAGGCCCAGTACTTC. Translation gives CASSLNRMQEAQYF.